This T cell receptor (beta chain) is from a study of blood T cells in healthy people across ages (dated by TCRdb to about 2015). Context from the whole study: Template switching captured roughly one uniquely barcoded TCR beta cDNA molecule per two T cells in model experiments. The study measured age-related changes in TCR beta repertoire diversity using deep sequencing normalized with unique cDNA molecular identifiers. Donors were grouped into four age groups: young (average approximately 15 years), middle-aged (39), aged (about 60) and long-lived (less than 85). To avoid experimental bias, donors of different ages were distributed randomly across sequencing lanes. Two additional independent replicas of 1 million unique cDNA reads from the same blood draw were analyzed for two donors (one aged 18 to 30 and one aged 80 or older).

Systemically healthy Caucasian individuals from Russia, 39 in total and aged roughly 6 to 95 years, were included as donors. Ten milliliters of peripheral blood were drawn from each donor into EDTA-treated Vacutainer tubes. Ficoll-Paque density-gradient centrifugation was used to isolate PBMCs, with at least 7 million per sample. Total RNA, at least 6 micrograms per sample, was extracted from PBMCs with Trizol reagent. Naive CD45RAhigh/CD27high T cell percentages were measured by flow cytometry on a PBMC aliquot from every donor. Reading from cysteine to phenylalanine, the CDR3 counts 15 amino acids. Only the CDR3 part of the read is kept: 45 bases, read in frame from the first base. Reading the germline V gene gives CDR1 ENHRY and CDR2 SYGVKD. A distance of 11 bases separates the germline ends of V and J, which lose 5 bases and 0 bases respectively. A remark on this clonotype: Its antigen is unknown. No base qualities exist here, and no much larger clone lies one base off it.

Study-level results and caveats: Because donor CMV infection status was unknown, age-related changes in expanded clonotypes were potentially confounded. Estimates of total diversity based on one million sequenced T cells were considered lower bounds and underestimates. Compared with the aged group, more naive CD4+ T cells, fewer expanded clones and increased TCR diversity were shown by the long-lived group, suggesting age selection. The percentage of naive T cells measured by flow cytometry correlated strongly with observed TCR beta diversity. Bulk unsorted PBMC profiling prevented conclusive comparison of naive and antigen-experienced compartments. Observed TCR beta diversity per million T cells fell roughly linearly with age, and a significant reduction was already apparent by age approximately 40.

Library method: 5' RACE. The instrument given in TCRdb is Illumina HiSeq 2500. A second roughly 6 to 11 cycle PCR used a sample-barcoded 5' primer and a J-beta primer mix. A template-switch 5' adaptor carrying 12 random nucleotides introduced a unique molecular identifier onto each TCR beta cDNA molecule. Each sample yielded at least 2.5 million CDR3-containing paired-end reads. The Mint cDNA synthesis kit, primed by a TRBC-specific oligonucleotide, was used to synthesize first-strand cDNA from all RNA. All cDNA was treated with uracil-DNA glycosylase and then went through a first 18-cycle PCR with the universal primers M1SS and BC2_uni_R. Under the source paper's analysis protocol: For normalization, 1 million high-quality reads were randomly selected from each sample, with every read carrying a distinct molecular identifier. Instead of being binned into consensus sequences, reads that shared molecular identifiers were thrown out. MiTCR, with a Q25 quality threshold and the strictest error-elimination algorithm, was used for CDR3 identification, clonotype clustering and error correction. Lower-bound total TCR beta diversity was estimated with a nonparametric unseen species model using Euler transformation. TCRdb reworked the public reads: Q25 trimming with fastp, MiXCR clone assembly, productive beta chains retained. Records with the same CDR3 protein are collapsed into one entry carrying the most frequent genes and DNA. These V and J calls derive from TCRdb rather than the authors' analysis. The sample has 800,000 to 1,000,000 distinct CDR3 sequences on record, about 44% of them singletons. Under 15% of the sample comes from the top ten.

The sequenced sample was blood. The chain links TRBV10-3 with TRBJ1-5, with an unclear D gene assignment. The receptor's source is a man younger than 40 in good health. The CDR3 region has the sequence CAISPDGFSNQPQHF. The sequence in DNA is TGTGCCATCAGTCCCGACGGTTTTAGCAATCAGCCCCAGCATTTT.